The 15 T cell receptor beta chains below come from one sample, sequenced in a study of T-cell reconstitution after alpha-beta-depleted transplantation in children. Unique molecular identifiers were built into the TCRbeta library. TCRdb redid the calling of the PCR reads with MiXCR, one entry per CDR3 protein. The data contain 450,000 to 500,000 distinct CDR3 sequences, around 12% of them seen just once; the ten biggest clones take up 4.5% to 6%. The starting material was PBMCs from the stem cell graft donor, obtained from the stem cell graft. These receptors were taken from a human donor who donated a stem cell graft to a child with combined immunodeficiency.

This clonotype was seen a single time. This chain connects TRBV9 to TRBJ1-2; no definite D call. This CDR3 spans 12 amino acids. CDR1 SGDLS and CDR2 YYNGEE come from the germline V gene. V lost 0 bases, J lost 1 base, and 1 base lay in between. This CDR3 is CASSVVNYGYTF. DNA of the CDR3: TGTGCCAGCAGCGTAGTTAACTATGGCTACACCTTC.

This clonotype appeared many times. The rearrangement uses TRBV24-1 and TRBJ2-1; 10 positions agree with TRBD1. With 4 bases clipped from V and 10 bases from J, the junction kept 0 bases outside the gene matches. Germline lookup yields CDR1 KGHDR and CDR2 SFDVKD. The CDR3 is 12 residues long. The CDR3 sequence: CATSEGQGEQFF. DNA for the CDR3: TGTGCCACCAGTGAGGGACAGGGGGAGCAGTTCTTC.

This clonotype was recorded at least ten times. The chain uses TRBV4-3 and TRBJ2-5; 8 bases agree with TRBD1. With 4 bases clipped from V and 2 bases from J, the junction kept 6 bases outside the gene matches. CDR3 length: 15 residues. Germline assignment: CDR1 LGHNA and CDR2 YSLEER. The CDR3 DNA is TGCGCCAGCAGCCGCGGGACAGGAGGTCAAGAGACCCAGTACTTC. It specifies CASSRGTGGQETQYF.

This chain joins TRBV29-1 and TRBJ2-5; TRBD1 aligns across 9 bases. Germline lookup yields CDR1 SQVTM and CDR2 ANQGSEA. The CDR3 totals 15 residues. Trimming cost V 4 bases and J 5 bases; bases outside gene matches: 11. For the CDR3, the DNA is TGCAGCGTTGGCCGCCTGGGACAGGGTTGGGAGACCCAGTACTTC. It codes for CSVGRLGQGWETQYF.

This sequence joins TRBV29-1 and TRBJ2-1; 7 bases are a match to TRBD2. Germline V gene data show CDR1 as SQVTM and CDR2 as ANQGSEA. The CDR3 is 14 residues long. Trimming at V came to 7 bases and at J to 6 bases, leaving 12 bases not matched to a gene. CDR3 sequence: CSATRLALGNEQFF. For the CDR3, the DNA is TGCAGCGCCACGAGACTAGCACTGGGCAATGAGCAGTTCTTC.

This clonotype was counted many times. The J gene is TRBJ1-1, the V gene TRBV5-1; D is perhaps TRBD1 (5 bases). V lost 2 bases to trimming and J lost 0 bases, with 11 bases between them. CDR1 is SGHRS and CDR2 is YFSETQ in the germline V gene. The CDR3 is 15 residues long. DNA for the CDR3: TGCGCCAGCAGCTTTGGACGGGACGTGAACACTGAAGCTTTCTTT. Translating it yields CASSFGRDVNTEAFF.

The V and J genes are TRBV4-2 and TRBJ1-6, with a possible D match to TRBD1 (5 bases). The CDR3 has 18 amino acids. The V gene's germline CDR1 is LGHNA and CDR2 YNFKEQ. Trimming removed 0 bases at V and 2 bases at J, with 14 bases between. The CDR3 loop reads CASSQEVGVTAYNSPLHF. The CDR3 coding sequence is TGTGCCAGCAGCCAAGAGGTTGGCGTGACAGCCTATAATTCACCCCTCCACTTT.

This clonotype has a count of ten or more. The V gene is TRBV20-1, the J gene TRBJ2-6, with D hard to call. CDR3 length: 16 amino acids. The germline CDR1 and CDR2 sequences are DFQATT and SNEGSKA (reference sequence). Trimming removed 1 base at V and 2 bases at J, with 12 bases between. CDR3 DNA: TGCAGTGCTAGAGTTCCGGGCAAAGCTGGGGCCAACGTCCTGACTTTC. Its protein is CSARVPGKAGANVLTF.

This clonotype was found a few times. The genes are TRBV15 and TRBJ2-7; possible D gene TRBD1, 6 bases. CDR3 size: 17 residues. CDR1 and CDR2 from the germline V gene are LNHNV and YYDKDF (reference sequence). The V end lost 0 bases, the J end lost 2 bases, and 17 bases lay between the germline ends. The CDR3 DNA is TGTGCCACCAGCAGAGAACAGTTCTCAGGGGCCCCCTACGAGCAGTACTTC. It encodes CATSREQFSGAPYEQYF.

The table lists this clonotype with many counts. The CDR3 here is CATRDGTSTDTQYF. The CDR3 DNA follows: TGTGCCACCAGGGACGGGACTAGCACAGATACGCAGTATTTT. The chain couples TRBV15 to TRBJ2-3; D is possibly TRBD2 (6 bases). Trimming removed 6 bases at V and 0 bases at J, with 10 bases between. The germline V gene encodes CDR1 LNHNV and CDR2 YYDKDF (reference sequence). This CDR3 has 14 residues. The variable domain in full, completed from reference TRBV15 and TRBJ2-3, reads DAMVIQNPRYQVTQFGKPVTLSCSQTLNHNVMYWYQQKSSQAPKLLFHYYDKDFNNEADTPDNFQSRRPNTSFCFLDIRSPGLGDTAMYLCATRDGTSTDTQYFGPGTRLTVL.

This clonotype appeared a few times. The V and J genes are TRBV19 and TRBJ2-6; 9 bases align to TRBD1. This CDR3 has 16 amino acids. V shed 4 bases, J shed 2 bases, and the junction held 3 bases outside the gene matches. Germline loops: CDR1 LNHDA, CDR2 SQIVND (reference sequence). The CDR3 DNA reads TGTGCCAGTAGTACTCGACAGGGGGCTGGGGCCAACGTCCTGACTTTC. Translating it yields CASSTRQGAGANVLTF. Using reference TRBV19 and TRBJ2-6 for the parts outside the CDR3, the full variable domain is DGGITQSPKYLFRKEGQNVTLSCEQNLNHDAMYWYRQDPGQGLRLIYYSQIVNDFQKGDIAEGYSVSREKKESFPLTVTSAQKNPTAFYLCASSTRQGAGANVLTFGAGSRLTVL.

This clonotype was detected ten times or more. The chain recombines TRBV20-1 with TRBJ1-6; D gene unclear. The CDR3 runs 17 residues. V dropped 0 bases and J dropped 8 bases, with 20 bases sitting between them. CDR1 DFQATT and CDR2 SNEGSKA come from the germline V gene (reference sequence). The CDR3 sequence is CSARDWLGTVSHSPLHF. CDR3 DNA sequence: TGCAGTGCTAGAGACTGGTTGGGAACCGTTAGCCATTCACCCCTCCACTTT.

J is TRBJ2-7 and V is TRBV5-1; TRBD2 matches at 9 bases. J gave up 6 bases and V 4 bases, and 11 bases lay outside the gene matches. Per the germline V gene, CDR1 is SGHRS and CDR2 is YFSETQ. The CDR3 consists of 15 residues. CDR3 nucleotides: TGCGCCAGCAGCCTCCACACTAGCGGGCCGATCGAGCAGTACTTC. Encoded protein: CASSLHTSGPIEQYF.

This clonotype was seen only a few times. The rearrangement joins TRBV20-1 to TRBJ2-1; 13 bases are shared with TRBD2. This CDR3 contains 15 residues. V lost 5 bases and J lost 4; bases outside the gene matches: 5. CDR1 and CDR2 (germline): DFQATT, SNEGSKA (reference sequence). The CDR3 loop is CSAPGTSGTYNEQFF. Here the CDR3 DNA reads TGCAGTGCTCCCGGGACTAGCGGGACATACAATGAGCAGTTCTTC.

This clonotype has a handful of counts. This rearrangement joins TRBV12-3 or TRBV12-4 to TRBJ2-5, with TRBD2 matching 7 bases. With 3 bases clipped from V and 3 bases from J, the junction kept 4 bases outside the gene matches. There are 14 residues in the CDR3. CDR3 sequence reads: CASSFGTKEETQYF. For the CDR3, the DNA is TGTGCCAGCAGTTTTGGGACTAAAGAAGAGACCCAGTACTTC.